This TCR beta chain was retrieved from a study of blood T cells in healthy people across ages. General study findings and limits: A roughly linear age-dependent decrease characterized TCR beta diversity per million T cells.

About this clonotype: Antigen specificity is unknown.

Healthy individuals of Caucasian origin from Russia, aged 6 to 90, served as donors. CDR1 and CDR2 from the germline V gene are GTSNPN and SVGIG (reference sequence). CDR3 length: 14 residues. Trimming pared 2 bases from V and 2 bases from J, leaving 13 bases between. A sample-barcoded 5' primer and a J-beta primer mix were used in a second PCR of about 7 to 11 cycles. Each CDR3 protein gets one entry after TCRdb re-called the 5' RACE reads with MiXCR. This sample has roughly 930,000 distinct CDR3 sequences, with 45% to 50% found just once. The V gene is TRBV30, the J gene TRBJ2-7, with unresolved D. This TCR was sampled from a young man in good health. Sample: blood. CDR3 loop: CAWSTLDGPYEQYF. CDR3 sequence (DNA): TGTGCCTGGAGTACACTGGACGGACCCTACGAGCAGTACTTC. The variable domain in full, with the rest retrieved from reference TRBV30 and TRBJ2-7, is SQTIHQWPATLVQPVGSPLSLECTVEGTSNPNLYWYRQAAGRGLQLLFYSVGIGQISSEVPQNLSASRPQDRQFILSSKKLLLSDSGFYLCAWSTLDGPYEQYFGPGTRLTVT.